The next 8 T cell receptor beta chains were all read from a single sample in a study of T-cell reconstitution after alpha-beta-depleted transplantation in children. Unique molecular identifiers were incorporated during preparation of the TCRbeta library. Each CDR3 protein is one row after TCRdb ran MiXCR on the PCR reads. The sample records 150,000 to 250,000 distinct CDR3 sequences, roughly 15% being singletons. The source was PBMCs from the stem cell graft donor, collected from the stem cell graft. The receptors here all came from a human donor who donated a stem cell graft to a child with acute lymphoblastic leukemia.

This clonotype was detected a few times. The chain combines TRBV30 with TRBJ2-7; D assignment may be TRBD1 or TRBD2 (5 bases each). Germline V gives CDR1 GTSNPN, CDR2 SVGIG (reference sequence). The V gene lost 1 base and the J gene lost 2 bases, with 9 bases spanning the gap. The CDR3 sequence is 13 residues long. The CDR3 protein is CAWSGDGAYEQYF. The CDR3 DNA sequence: TGTGCCTGGAGTGGGGACGGAGCCTACGAGCAGTACTTC.

The rearrangement links TRBV7-8 to TRBJ2-7; D not resolved. This CDR3 is built from 15 residues. Between the trimmed V and J ends, which lost 7 bases and 0 bases, there was a span of 16 bases. Germline V lookup: CDR1 SGHVS, CDR2 FQNEAQ. The DNA for the CDR3 is TGTGCCAGCATGCCGGCTCTTCGGAGCTCCTACGAGCAGTACTTC. It codes for CASMPALRSSYEQYF.

This clonotype was recorded at least ten times. CDR3 sequence (DNA): TGCGCCAGCAGTGGGACCAGGGAGACGGGAGGGACTGAAGCTTTCTTT. As protein: CASSGTRETGGTEAFF. The genes are TRBV10-2 and TRBJ1-1; a weak D match, TRBD1 (5 bases). With 4 bases removed from V and 5 bases from J, the gap between germline ends came to 20 bases. The CDR3 is 16 amino acids. Per the germline V gene, CDR1 is WSHSY and CDR2 is SAAADI.

The gene calls are TRBV24-1 and TRBJ2-3; perhaps TRBD2 as D (5 bases). Trimming removed 9 bases from V and 0 bases from J, with 15 bases in between. From germline, CDR1 is KGHDR and CDR2 SFDVKD. There are 15 residues in the CDR3. The DNA of the CDR3 is TGTGCCACCGGTGGAAGAGAGGGCAGCACAGATACGCAGTATTTT. It codes for CATGGREGSTDTQYF.

Notes on this clonotype: This may arise from a read error, as a much more abundant clone is one base away. J is TRBJ2-7 and V is TRBV2, with 10 nucleotides matching TRBD2. Looked up from germline, CDR1 is SNHLY and CDR2 is FYNNEI. The CDR3 has 14 amino acids. The trim removed 4 bases at V and 6 bases at J, leaving 6 bases unmatched. The CDR3 here is CASSVSGRSCEQYF. The CDR3 DNA sequence: TGTGCCAGCAGTGTTAGCGGGAGGAGTTGCGAGCAGTACTTC.

This clonotype was seen at least ten times. Here the CDR3 reads CSVYMMTTGRETQYF. Written as DNA, the CDR3 is TGCAGCGTTTACATGATGACGACAGGGAGAGAGACCCAGTACTTC. The V and J genes are TRBV29-1 and TRBJ2-5, with 7 nucleotides matching TRBD1. Trimming at V came to 5 bases and at J to 4 bases, leaving 13 bases not matched to a gene. CDR3 length: 15 amino acids. Germline loops: CDR1 SQVTM, CDR2 ANQGSEA.

This clonotype was observed once. The rearrangement joins TRBV29-1 to TRBJ2-2; TRBD2 matches 7 bases. Germline trimming cut 4 bases from V and 5 bases from J; bases unmatched to any gene: 7. CDR1 is SQVTM and CDR2 is ANQGSEA in the germline V gene. The CDR3 loop spans 14 amino acids. CDR3 in amino acids: CSVGITGGTGELFF. CDR3 coding DNA: TGCAGCGTTGGTATAACGGGAGGAACCGGGGAGCTGTTTTTT.

There are many counts of this clonotype. The V gene is TRBV29-1, the J gene TRBJ1-5; D call uncertain. Germline CDR1 is SQVTM and CDR2 is ANQGSEA. The ends were cut back, 4 bases at V and 0 bases at J, with 4 bases in the middle. The CDR3 is 12 amino acids. The CDR3 region has the DNA TGCAGCGTTGGTCTTAGCAATCAGCCCCAGCATTTT. Translation: CSVGLSNQPQHF.